Shown below are 14 T cell receptor beta chains from a single sample sequenced in a study of T cells in Graves' hyperthyroidism and ophthalmopathy. Authors of the study amplified TCR beta CDR3 regions from RNA transcripts. HTBI primers were the set used in a first-round RT-PCR of the TCR CDR3. MiXCR, run by TCRdb on the multiplex PCR reads, gives a single entry per CDR3 protein. This sample carries some 550,000 distinct CDR3 sequences, approximately 16% of them seen once, and the ten largest clones take around 3.5%. Material: blood. The receptors stem from a woman aged 40-49 years with Graves' ophthalmopathy.

This clonotype was seen at least ten times. This chain's CDR3 is CAISDKGTSNQPQHF. DNA for the CDR3: TGTGCCATCAGTGATAAAGGGACCAGCAATCAGCCCCAGCATTTT. The V gene is TRBV10-3, the J gene TRBJ1-5; D possibly corresponds to TRBD1 (5 bases). Trimming took off 3 bases at V and 1 base at J, with 10 bases between the two ends. This CDR3 contains 15 residues. Germline V gene sequence: CDR1 ENHRY, CDR2 SYGVKD.

The sample holds a few counts of this clonotype. The genes are TRBV7-9 and TRBJ2-2, with D possibly TRBD2 on 6 matching bases. The CDR3 covers 15 residues. The V end lost 3 bases, the J end lost 1 base, and 9 bases lay between the germline ends. From germline, CDR1 is SEHNR and CDR2 FQNEAQ (reference sequence). The CDR3 sequence: CASSLRELNTGELFF. CDR3 nucleotides: TGTGCCAGCAGCTTGCGGGAACTGAACACCGGGGAGCTGTTTTTT.

This clonotype was counted at least ten times. The chain links TRBV3-1 to TRBJ1-1; D gene uncertain. V lost 2 bases and J lost 4, with 5 bases in between. Germline lookup yields CDR1 LGHDT and CDR2 YNNKEL (reference sequence). The CDR3 covers 12 residues. This CDR3 is CASSQRSTEAFF. The DNA of the CDR3 is TGTGCCAGCAGCCAAAGGTCCACTGAAGCTTTCTTT.

This clonotype was observed a handful of times. V gene TRBV19 combines with J gene TRBJ1-1, with 10 bases fitting TRBD1. CDR1 LNHDA and CDR2 SQIVND come from the germline V gene (reference sequence). This CDR3 has 14 amino acids. The V and J ends lost 7 bases and 6 bases, in that order; junction bases with no gene match: 8. CDR3 in DNA: TGTGCCAGTACCTGGGACAGGGGACGCGCTGAAGCTTTCTTT. Amino acids: CASTWDRGRAEAFF.

This clonotype was detected a few times. This chain links TRBV19 with TRBJ1-5; the match to TRBD1 covers 9 bases. Per germline, CDR1 LNHDA and CDR2 SQIVND (reference sequence). The CDR3 sequence is 13 residues long. V shed 3 bases, J shed 7 bases, and the junction held 1 base outside the gene matches. The CDR3 protein is CASSIGTGQPQHF. CDR3 DNA: TGTGCCAGTAGTATTGGGACAGGGCAGCCCCAGCATTTT.

This clonotype occurred many times. The chain is built from TRBV11-3 and TRBJ2-1; possible D gene TRBD1, 6 bases. The CDR3 covers 14 residues. Germline loops: CDR1 SGHNT, CDR2 YENEEA. V dropped 2 bases and J dropped 7 bases, with 12 bases sitting between them. DNA for the CDR3: TGTGCCAGCAGCTTATCAGGGGTGGGGAATGAGCAGTTCTTC. The encoded protein is CASSLSGVGNEQFF.

The table lists this clonotype with many counts. V and J are TRBV7-2 and TRBJ2-7; 7 positions agree with TRBD2. Per the germline V gene, CDR1 is SGHTA and CDR2 is FQGNSA. The CDR3 has 13 amino acids. With 5 bases clipped from V and 6 bases from J, the junction kept 7 bases outside the gene matches. This chain's CDR3 is CASSLRAGVEQYF. The CDR3 DNA follows: TGTGCCAGCAGCCTAAGGGCGGGAGTCGAGCAGTACTTC.

This clonotype was seen a few times. V usage is TRBV6-1 and J usage is TRBJ1-4; D not certain. The germline CDR1 and CDR2 sequences are MNHNS and SASEGT. Deletions cut 2 bases from V and 10 bases from J, with 20 bases between. The CDR3 is made up of 16 amino acids. The CDR3: CASSESQAFAFPKLFF. The CDR3, as DNA: TGTGCCAGCAGTGAAAGTCAGGCTTTTGCCTTTCCAAAACTGTTTTTT.

This clonotype was observed a handful of times. The chain uses TRBV20-1 and TRBJ2-1; 9 positions match TRBD2. Trimming took 3 bases from V and 9 from J; bases not matched to a gene: 9. Germline CDR1 and CDR2: DFQATT and SNEGSKA (reference sequence). The CDR3 contains 14 residues. DNA of the CDR3: TGCAGTGCTAGCCTCGCGGGAGGGCCTGGTGAGCAGTTCTTC. This translates into CSASLAGGPGEQFF.

V and J are TRBV6-4 and TRBJ1-1, with 7 bases fitting TRBD1. The CDR3 has 15 amino acids. The V gene's germline CDR1 is MRHNA and CDR2 SNTAGT. Trimming cost V 9 bases and J 0 bases; bases outside gene matches: 10. CDR3 coding DNA: TGTGCCAGTAGCAGGGGGGACTCAATGAACACTGAAGCTTTCTTT. It codes for CASSRGDSMNTEAFF.

V is TRBV6-2 or TRBV6-3 and J is TRBJ1-5; D gene unclear. Trimming shortened V by 2 bases and J by 0 bases, and 14 bases separated the two germline ends. The CDR3 sequence is 17 residues long. CDR1 and CDR2 from the germline V gene are MNHEY and SVGEGT. The CDR3 coding sequence is TGTGCCAGCAGTTACCCGAGGGTTCTAACTAGCAATCAGCCCCAGCATTTT. Amino acids: CASSYPRVLTSNQPQHF.

Here the CDR3 DNA reads TGTGCCAGTAGTATAGGCCAGGGTGGCGGGAGGTGGGACAATGAGCAGTTCTTC. Translated: CASSIGQGGGRWDNEQFF. The rearrangement links TRBV19 to TRBJ2-1, with 8 bases fitting TRBD2. CDR1 is LNHDA, CDR2 SQIVND, per germline (reference sequence). Losses at the gene ends were 1 base for V and 5 bases for J; bases not matched to a gene: 13. CDR3 length: 18 residues.

This clonotype was seen repeatedly, ten times or more. The J gene is TRBJ2-1, the V gene TRBV20-1; 11 bases line up with TRBD2. This CDR3 is built from 14 residues. The junction had 5 bases not matched to a gene; V was cut back by 3 bases and J by 7 bases. CDR1 and CDR2 (germline): DFQATT, SNEGSKA (reference sequence). CDR3 coding DNA: TGCAGTGCTAGCCGGACTAGCGGGCCTAATGAGCAGTTCTTC. Protein: CSASRTSGPNEQFF.

J is TRBJ2-1 and V is TRBV20-1; 12 bases line up with TRBD2. CDR3 length: 14 amino acids. Germline values: CDR1 DFQATT, CDR2 SNEGSKA (reference sequence). With V trimmed by 3 bases and J by 8 bases, 5 bases remained unmatched. The CDR3 DNA is TGCAGTGCTAGGGTCCTAGCGGGAGGGGATGAGCAGTTCTTC. Its protein is CSARVLAGGDEQFF.